These 18 T cell receptor beta chains were all obtained from the same sample, sequenced in a study of blood T cell repertoires in COVID-19. Some clones are missing from TCRdb's copy, which holds only in-frame ones; the method was immunoSEQ multiplex PCR. The table has some 120,000 clones, more than 90% seen once. Material: peripheral blood. The receptors here all came from a man aged 50 to 59 with active COVID-19.

This clone is a singleton in its sample. The genes are TRBV5-1 and TRBJ2-5; 7 bases are shared with TRBD1. V trimming: 4 bases; J trimming: 5 bases; junction bases outside the gene matches: 5. This CDR3 is 13 amino acids long. Germline values: CDR1 SGHRS, CDR2 YFSETQ. The CDR3 loop is CASSPRGRETQYF. In DNA, the CDR3 is TGCGCCAGCAGCCCTAGGGGGCGGGAGACCCAGTACTTC.

This clone was found a few times. This chain uses TRBV18 with TRBJ1-1; 7 bases are a match to TRBD1. Trimming took 2 bases from V and 0 from J; bases not matched to a gene: 3. CDR1 is KGHSH and CDR2 is LQKENI in the germline V gene. The CDR3 totals 15 residues. DNA for the CDR3: TGTGCCAGCTCACCAGGGGGACAGTTGAACACTGAAGCTTTCTTT. Its protein product is CASSPGGQLNTEAFF.

This sequence joins TRBV5-6 and TRBJ2-1, with 7 bases identical to TRBD2. Germline CDR1 reads SGHDT; CDR2 reads YYEEEE. The CDR3 is 17 amino acids. The J segment lost 4 bases and the V segment lost 1 base, leaving 11 bases of the junction unmatched. CDR3 DNA sequence: TGTGCCAGCAGCTTGACGGTCCTAGCGGAGGATTACAATGAGCAGTTCTTC. This sequence encodes CASSLTVLAEDYNEQFF.

The chain joins TRBV5-1 to TRBJ1-1, with TRBD1 matching over 7 bases. Germline V gives CDR1 SGHRS, CDR2 YFSETQ. The CDR3 is 15 residues long. The V gene end was trimmed by 6 bases and the J gene end by 1 base; junction bases not matched to a gene: 9. The CDR3 sequence: CASTPQGTRNTEAFF. DNA for the CDR3: TGCGCCAGCACCCCACAGGGGACGAGGAACACTGAAGCTTTCTTT.

The J gene is TRBJ1-6, the V gene TRBV19; 9 bases are shared with TRBD1. In germline, CDR1 is LNHDA, CDR2 SQIVND (reference sequence). V dropped 10 bases and J dropped 7; count of bases not matched to a gene: 5. The CDR3 covers 13 residues. CDR3 sequence reads: CATRDRENSPLHF. Here the CDR3 DNA reads TGTGCCACACGGGACAGGGAGAATTCACCCCTCCACTTT.

The chain joins TRBV7-2 to TRBJ1-3; TRBD1 is a possible D gene (5 bases). Germline V gives CDR1 SGHTA, CDR2 FQGNSA. The V gene lost 5 bases and the J gene lost 4 bases, with 12 bases spanning the gap. The CDR3 has 14 amino acids. The chain's CDR3 is CASSQGQGGNTIYF. As DNA, the CDR3 is TGTGCCAGCAGCCAGGGCCAGGGAGGAAACACCATATATTTT.

The V call is TRBV3-1 (or the pseudogene TRBV3-2), the J call TRBJ1-6, with D possibly TRBD1 on 6 matching bases. Germline CDR1 reads LGHDT; CDR2 reads YNNKEL (reference sequence). This CDR3 has 16 residues. V was shortened by 2 bases and J by 3 bases, with 11 bases between the two germline ends. The CDR3 sequence: CASSQSTGNYNSPLHF. Here the CDR3 DNA reads TGTGCCAGCAGCCAATCAACAGGGAACTATAATTCACCCCTCCACTTT.

The chain is built from TRBV2 and TRBJ2-2, with TRBD2 as a possible D gene (6 bases). Trimming stripped 6 bases from V and 0 bases from J, with 14 bases between. Per the germline V gene, CDR1 is SNHLY and CDR2 is FYNNEI. This CDR3 spans 16 amino acids. The CDR3 DNA follows: TGTGCCAGCAGCCAACGGAGGGGCCCGAACACCGGGGAGCTGTTTTTT. Residues: CASSQRRGPNTGELFF.

The chain uses TRBV19 and TRBJ1-1; D remains unclear. V gave up 5 bases and J gave up 4 bases, with 14 bases separating them. CDR3 size: 14 residues. Germline V lookup: CDR1 LNHDA, CDR2 SQIVND (reference sequence). CDR3 nucleotide sequence: TGTGCCAGTAGTCACGGGGTTTTTAGCACTGAAGCTTTCTTT. Protein: CASSHGVFSTEAFF.

The genes are TRBV6-5 and TRBJ1-6; 9 nucleotides agree with TRBD1. CDR1 is MNHEY and CDR2 is SVGAGI in the germline V gene. There are 15 residues in the CDR3. The trim removed 6 bases at V and 7 bases at J, leaving 7 bases unmatched. CDR3 coding DNA: TGTGCCAGCAGGGCGGGACAGGGATGGAATTCACCCCTCCACTTT. Protein sequence: CASRAGQGWNSPLHF.

The V gene is TRBV12-5, the J gene TRBJ2-1; TRBD1 matches 7 bases. The J segment lost 6 bases and the V segment lost 6 bases, leaving 14 bases of the junction unmatched. There are 16 residues in the CDR3. The germline V gene has CDR1 LGHNT and CDR2 FRNRAP. In nucleotides, the CDR3 is TGTGCTAGTGGAGCTGTCCGGGACAGCCTTCCCAATGAGCAGTTCTTC. It specifies CASGAVRDSLPNEQFF.

Details on this clone: Sequence at one end of the junction differs from germline and may be a read error. The chain links TRBV5-8 to TRBJ2-5, with a tentative D call TRBD1 (5 bases). CDR1 SGHTS and CDR2 YDEGEE come from the germline V gene. The CDR3 loop spans 11 amino acids. CDR3 nucleotides: TGTGCCAGCAGCCAGACAGTGCATCAGAACTTC. Its protein is CASSQTVHQNF.

This clone was seen more than once but under ten times. V and J are TRBV7-9 and TRBJ2-5; TRBD1 matches 8 bases. The CDR3 consists of 15 residues. Per germline, CDR1 SEHNR and CDR2 FQNEAQ (reference sequence). V lost 4 bases to trimming and J lost 2 bases; unmatched junction nucleotides: 6. In DNA form, the CDR3 reads TGTGCCAGCAGCTCAGGGACAGGCCTTCAAGAGACCCAGTACTTC. Translated, it gives CASSSGTGLQETQYF.

The CDR3 here is CASSPRQLTEAFF. The CDR3 region has the DNA TGTGCCAGCAGTCCCCGACAGCTCACTGAAGCTTTCTTT. V gene TRBV27 combines with J gene TRBJ1-1, with TRBD1 as a possible D gene (5 bases). CDR3 length equals 13 residues. The germline V and J ends were trimmed by 5 bases and 4 bases, with 11 bases remaining between them. Per germline, CDR1 MNHEY and CDR2 SMNVEV (reference sequence).

The rearrangement joins TRBV29-1 to TRBJ1-2, with D tentatively TRBD1 (6 bases). Per germline, CDR1 SQVTM and CDR2 ANQGSEA. The CDR3 loop spans 13 amino acids. The V end was cut by 3 bases, the J end by 4 bases, with 12 bases between. The CDR3 spells CSVDLGAGYGYTF. CDR3 nucleotides: TGCAGCGTTGATCTGGGGGCGGGCTATGGCTACACCTTC.

The rearrangement joins TRBV25-1 to TRBJ2-1; maybe TRBD2 (6 bases). V gave up 6 bases and J gave up 4 bases, with 19 bases separating them. CDR1 is MGHDK, CDR2 SYGVNS, per germline. There are 16 residues in the CDR3. The CDR3 here is CASSWSEGRGYNEQFF. Written as DNA, the CDR3 is TGTGCCAGCAGCTGGTCGGAGGGACGGGGATACAATGAGCAGTTCTTC.

This chain uses TRBV20-1 with TRBJ2-7; D uncertain. From germline, CDR1 is DFQATT and CDR2 SNEGSKA (reference sequence). Deletions cut 0 bases from V and 7 bases from J, with 7 bases between. This CDR3 is built from 11 residues. CDR3 in amino acids: CSARERREQYF. The CDR3 DNA reads as TGCAGTGCTAGAGAGCGCCGGGAGCAGTACTTC.

This clone was counted between two and nine times. The CDR3 sequence is CASASSAGGPRGTQYF. The CDR3 DNA reads TGTGCCAGCGCCTCTTCAGCGGGGGGCCCCAGGGGTACGCAGTATTTT. The rearrangement joins TRBV2 to TRBJ2-3, with 9 positions matching TRBD2. The CDR3 runs to 16 residues. Germline CDR1 is SNHLY and CDR2 is FYNNEI. Unmatched junction bases numbered 17, after V lost 8 bases and J lost 8 bases. Complete variable domain (other parts from reference TRBV2 and TRBJ2-3): EPEVTQTPSHQVTQMGQEVILRCVPISNHLYFYWYRQILGQKVEFLVSFYNNEISEKSEIFDDQFSVERPDGSNFTLKIRSTKLEDSAMYFCASASSAGGPRGTQYFGPGTRLTVL.